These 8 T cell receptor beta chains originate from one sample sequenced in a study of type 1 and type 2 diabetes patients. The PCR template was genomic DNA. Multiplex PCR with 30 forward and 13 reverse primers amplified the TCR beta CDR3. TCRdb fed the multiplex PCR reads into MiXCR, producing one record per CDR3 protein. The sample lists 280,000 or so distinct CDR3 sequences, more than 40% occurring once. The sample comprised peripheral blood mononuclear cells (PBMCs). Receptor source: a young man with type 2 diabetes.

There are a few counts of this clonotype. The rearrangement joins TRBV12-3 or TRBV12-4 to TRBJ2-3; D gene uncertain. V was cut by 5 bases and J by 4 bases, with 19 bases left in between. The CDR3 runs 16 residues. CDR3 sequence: CASSMLKSMLADTQYF. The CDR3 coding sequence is TGTGCCAGCAGTATGCTCAAGTCTATGCTGGCAGATACGCAGTATTTT.

Here the CDR3 reads CSASLTSGRLNEQYF. DNA of the CDR3: TGCAGTGCTTCCCTGACTAGCGGGAGGTTAAACGAGCAGTACTTC. The rearrangement uses TRBV20-1 and TRBJ2-7; 13 bases are shared with TRBD2. From germline, CDR1 is DFQATT and CDR2 SNEGSKA (reference sequence). V lost 5 bases, J lost 5 bases, and 9 bases stayed unmatched. The CDR3 totals 15 residues.

The CDR3, as DNA: TGTGCCAGCACATATCGGGACAGATTCCAAGAGACCCAGTACTTC. It codes for CASTYRDRFQETQYF. V and J are TRBV6-1 and TRBJ2-5, with 7 nucleotides matching TRBD1. V was clipped by 7 bases and J by 1 base; unmatched bases: 9. CDR1 and CDR2 from the germline V gene are MNHNS and SASEGT. The CDR3 runs to 15 residues.

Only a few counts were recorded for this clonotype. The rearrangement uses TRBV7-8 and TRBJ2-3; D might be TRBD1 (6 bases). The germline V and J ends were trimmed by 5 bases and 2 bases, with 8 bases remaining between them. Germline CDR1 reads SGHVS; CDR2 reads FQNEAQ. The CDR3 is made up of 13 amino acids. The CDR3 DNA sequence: TGTGCCAGCAGCCGACAGGACACAGATACGCAGTATTTT. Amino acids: CASSRQDTDTQYF.

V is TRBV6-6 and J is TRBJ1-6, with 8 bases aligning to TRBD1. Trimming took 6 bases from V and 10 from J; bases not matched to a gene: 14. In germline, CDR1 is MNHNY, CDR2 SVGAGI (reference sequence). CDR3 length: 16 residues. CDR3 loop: CASSLRQGRAGSPLHF. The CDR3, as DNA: TGTGCCAGCAGCCTAAGACAGGGGCGGGCTGGGTCACCCCTCCACTTT.

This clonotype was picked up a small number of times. For the CDR3, the DNA is TGCGCCAGCAGTGATTCAATTCATCCTAGTAATGAAAAACTGTTTTTT. Encoded protein: CASSDSIHPSNEKLFF. The chain links TRBV10-1 to TRBJ1-4; D ambiguous. CDR1 WNHNN and CDR2 SYGVQD come from the germline V gene (reference sequence). With 3 bases removed from V and 4 bases from J, the gap between germline ends came to 15 bases. This CDR3 contains 16 residues.

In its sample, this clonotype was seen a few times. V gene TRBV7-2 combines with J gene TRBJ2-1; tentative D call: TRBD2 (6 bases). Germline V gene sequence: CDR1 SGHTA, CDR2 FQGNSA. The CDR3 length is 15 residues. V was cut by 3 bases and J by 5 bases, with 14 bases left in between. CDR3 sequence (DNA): TGTGCCAGCAGCTTCCTGGCTAGCGTGAACAATGAGCAGTTCTTC. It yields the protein CASSFLASVNNEQFF.

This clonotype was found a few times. Here the CDR3 reads CSATDRYTEAFF. For the CDR3, the DNA is TGCAGTGCTACTGACAGGTACACTGAAGCTTTCTTT. The chain joins TRBV20-1 to TRBJ1-1, with D perhaps matching TRBD1 (6 bases). Germline values: CDR1 DFQATT, CDR2 SNEGSKA (reference sequence). CDR3 size: 12 residues. Trimming took off 4 bases at V and 3 bases at J, with 9 bases between the two ends.